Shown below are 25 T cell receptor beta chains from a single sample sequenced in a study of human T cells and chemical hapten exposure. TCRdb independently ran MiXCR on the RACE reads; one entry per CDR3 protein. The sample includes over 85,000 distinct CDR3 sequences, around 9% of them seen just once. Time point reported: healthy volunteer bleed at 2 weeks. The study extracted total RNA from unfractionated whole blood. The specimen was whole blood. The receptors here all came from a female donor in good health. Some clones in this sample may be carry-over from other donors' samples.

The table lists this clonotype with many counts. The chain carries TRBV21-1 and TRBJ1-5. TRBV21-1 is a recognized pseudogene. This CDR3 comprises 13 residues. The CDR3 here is CASSKAQVQPQHF. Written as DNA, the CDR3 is TGTGCCAGCAGCAAAGCGCAGGTGCAGCCCCAGCATTTT.

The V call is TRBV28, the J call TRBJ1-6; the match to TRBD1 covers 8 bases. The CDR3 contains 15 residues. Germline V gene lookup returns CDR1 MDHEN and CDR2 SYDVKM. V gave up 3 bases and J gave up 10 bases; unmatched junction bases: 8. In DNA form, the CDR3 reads TGTGCCAGCAGTTTCCTGGACAGGGAGGAGTCACCCCTCCACTTT. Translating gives CASSFLDREESPLHF.

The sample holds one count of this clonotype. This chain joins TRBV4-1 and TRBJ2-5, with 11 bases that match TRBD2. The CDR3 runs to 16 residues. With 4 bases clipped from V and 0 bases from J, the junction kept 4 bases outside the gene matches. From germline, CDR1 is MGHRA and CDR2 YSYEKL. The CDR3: CASSRLAGPYQETQYF. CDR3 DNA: TGCGCCAGCAGCCGACTAGCGGGACCGTACCAAGAGACCCAGTACTTC.

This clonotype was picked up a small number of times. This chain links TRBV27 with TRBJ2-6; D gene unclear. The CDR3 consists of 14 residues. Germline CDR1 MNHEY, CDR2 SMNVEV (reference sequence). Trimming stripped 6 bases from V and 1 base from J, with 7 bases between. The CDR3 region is CASRPGSGANVLTF. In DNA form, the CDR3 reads TGTGCCAGCAGACCTGGTTCTGGGGCCAACGTCCTGACTTTC. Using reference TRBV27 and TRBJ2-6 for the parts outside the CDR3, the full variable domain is EAQVTQNPRYLITVTGKKLTVTCSQNMNHEYMSWYRQDPGLGLRQIYYSMNVEVTDKGDVPEGYKVSRKEKRNFPLILESPSPNQTSLYFCASRPGSGANVLTFGAGSRLTVL.

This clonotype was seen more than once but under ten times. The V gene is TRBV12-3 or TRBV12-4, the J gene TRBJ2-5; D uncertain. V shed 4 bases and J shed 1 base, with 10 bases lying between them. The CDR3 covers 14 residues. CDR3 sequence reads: CASSSTRTQETQYF. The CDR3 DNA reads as TGTGCCAGCAGTTCAACTCGCACCCAAGAGACCCAGTACTTC.

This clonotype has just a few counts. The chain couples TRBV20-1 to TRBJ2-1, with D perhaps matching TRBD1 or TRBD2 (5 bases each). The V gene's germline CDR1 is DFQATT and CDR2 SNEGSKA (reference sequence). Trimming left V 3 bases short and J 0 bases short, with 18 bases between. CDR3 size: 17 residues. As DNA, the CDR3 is TGCAGTGCTAGTACCGGGGCCAGCCGATTCTCCTACAATGAGCAGTTCTTC. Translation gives CSASTGASRFSYNEQFF.

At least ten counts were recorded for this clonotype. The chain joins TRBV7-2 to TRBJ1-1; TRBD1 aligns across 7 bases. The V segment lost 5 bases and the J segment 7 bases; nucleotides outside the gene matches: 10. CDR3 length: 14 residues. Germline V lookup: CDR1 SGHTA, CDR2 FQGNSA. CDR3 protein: CASSVTYRDSEAFF. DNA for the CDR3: TGTGCCAGCAGCGTCACGTACCGGGACAGTGAAGCTTTCTTT.

CDR3 bases: TGTGCCAGCAGCTTAGAAGGGTTGGGGCGGAATCAGCCCCAGCATTTT. Its translation: CASSLEGLGRNQPQHF. The rearrangement uses TRBV7-9 and TRBJ1-5; tentatively, D is TRBD1 (5 bases). This CDR3 is built from 16 residues. CDR1 is SEHNR and CDR2 is FQNEAQ in the germline V gene (reference sequence). The ends were cut back, 1 base at V and 4 bases at J, with 14 bases in the middle.

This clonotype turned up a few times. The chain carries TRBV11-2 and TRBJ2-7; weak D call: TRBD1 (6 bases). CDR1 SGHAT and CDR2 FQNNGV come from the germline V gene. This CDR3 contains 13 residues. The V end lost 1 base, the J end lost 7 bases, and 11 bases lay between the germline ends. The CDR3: CASSLGTVQEQYF. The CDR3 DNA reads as TGTGCCAGCAGCTTAGGGACAGTACAGGAGCAGTACTTC. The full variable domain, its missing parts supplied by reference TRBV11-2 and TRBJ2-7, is EAGVAQSPRYKIIEKRQSVAFWCNPISGHATLYWYQQILGQGPKLLIQFQNNGVVDDSQLPKDRFSAERLKGVDSTLKIQPAKLEDSAVYLCASSLGTVQEQYFGPGTRLTVT.

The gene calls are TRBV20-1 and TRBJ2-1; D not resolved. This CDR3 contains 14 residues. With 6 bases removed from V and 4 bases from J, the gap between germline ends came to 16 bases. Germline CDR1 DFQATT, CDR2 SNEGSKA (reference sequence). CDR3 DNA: TGCAGTGCCTCGAACAGTGCCCCTTACAATGAGCAGTTCTTC. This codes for CSASNSAPYNEQFF.

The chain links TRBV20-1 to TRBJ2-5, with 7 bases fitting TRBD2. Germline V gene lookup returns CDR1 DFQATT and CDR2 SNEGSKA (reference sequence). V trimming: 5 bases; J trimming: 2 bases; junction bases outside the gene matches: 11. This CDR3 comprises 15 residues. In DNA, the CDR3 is TGCAGTGCTCCTTGGACTAGATATGTTCAAGAGACCCAGTACTTC. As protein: CSAPWTRYVQETQYF.

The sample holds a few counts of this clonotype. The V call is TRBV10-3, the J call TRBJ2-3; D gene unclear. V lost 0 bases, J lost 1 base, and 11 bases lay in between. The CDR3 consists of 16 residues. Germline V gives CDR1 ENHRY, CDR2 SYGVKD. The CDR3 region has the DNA TGTGCCATCAGTGAGTCGGGGTCAACTGGCACAGATACGCAGTATTTT. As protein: CAISESGSTGTDTQYF.

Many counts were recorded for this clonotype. CDR3 DNA sequence: TGTGCCAGCAGCCCGTCGAACGGGAGTTTTGCTTCACCCCTCCACTTT. Translating it yields CASSPSNGSFASPLHF. This sequence joins TRBV7-9 and TRBJ1-6; D ambiguous. The CDR3 spans 16 residues. Germline V gene sequence: CDR1 SEHNR, CDR2 FQNEAQ (reference sequence). V lost 5 bases and J lost 9, with 20 bases in between.

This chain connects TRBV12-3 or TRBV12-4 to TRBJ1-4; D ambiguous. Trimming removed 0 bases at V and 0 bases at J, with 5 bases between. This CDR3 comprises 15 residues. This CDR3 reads CASSLATSTNEKLFF. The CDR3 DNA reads TGTGCCAGCAGTTTAGCCACCTCAACTAATGAAAAACTGTTTTTT.

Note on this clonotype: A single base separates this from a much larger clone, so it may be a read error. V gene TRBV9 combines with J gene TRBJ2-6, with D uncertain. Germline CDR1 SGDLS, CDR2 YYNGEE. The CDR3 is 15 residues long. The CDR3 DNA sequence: TGTGCCAGCAGCACACAACGAACTGGGACCAACGTCCTGACTTTC. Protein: CASSTQRTGTNVLTF.

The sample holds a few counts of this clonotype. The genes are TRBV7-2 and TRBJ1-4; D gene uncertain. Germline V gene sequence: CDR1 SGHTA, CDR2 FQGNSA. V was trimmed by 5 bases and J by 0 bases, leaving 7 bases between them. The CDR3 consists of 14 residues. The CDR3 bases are TGTGCCAGCAGCGCAGGTGCAACTAATGAAAAACTGTTTTTT. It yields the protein CASSAGATNEKLFF.

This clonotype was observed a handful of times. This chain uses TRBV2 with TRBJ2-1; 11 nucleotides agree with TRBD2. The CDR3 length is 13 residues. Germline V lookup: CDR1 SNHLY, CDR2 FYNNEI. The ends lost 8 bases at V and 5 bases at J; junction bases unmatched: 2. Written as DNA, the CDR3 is TGTGCCAGCCTAGCGGGAGGTAACAATGAGCAGTTCTTC. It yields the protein CASLAGGNNEQFF.

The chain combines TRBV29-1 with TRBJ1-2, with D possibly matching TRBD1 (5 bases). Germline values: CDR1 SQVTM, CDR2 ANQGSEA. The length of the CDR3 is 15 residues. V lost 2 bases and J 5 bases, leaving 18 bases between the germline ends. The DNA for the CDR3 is TGCAGCGTTGAAACGGGGGACGGGACCCCTTATGGCTACACCTTC. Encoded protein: CSVETGDGTPYGYTF.

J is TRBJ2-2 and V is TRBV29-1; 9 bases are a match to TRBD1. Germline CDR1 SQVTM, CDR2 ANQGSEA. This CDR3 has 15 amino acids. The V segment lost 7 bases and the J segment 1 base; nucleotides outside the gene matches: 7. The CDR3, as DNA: TGCAGCGGACGTCGGGACAGGGAGAACACCGGGGAGCTGTTTTTT. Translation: CSGRRDRENTGELFF.

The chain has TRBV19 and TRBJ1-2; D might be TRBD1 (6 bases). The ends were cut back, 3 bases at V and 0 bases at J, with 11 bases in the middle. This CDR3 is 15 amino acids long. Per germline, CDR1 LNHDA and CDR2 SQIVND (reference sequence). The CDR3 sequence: CASSIRDTTNYGYTF. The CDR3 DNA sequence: TGTGCCAGTAGTATTCGGGACACCACTAACTATGGCTACACCTTC.

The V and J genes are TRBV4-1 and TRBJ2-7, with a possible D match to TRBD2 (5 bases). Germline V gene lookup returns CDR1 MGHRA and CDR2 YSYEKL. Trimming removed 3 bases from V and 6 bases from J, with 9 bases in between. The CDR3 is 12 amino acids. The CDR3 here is CASSHEGLEQYF. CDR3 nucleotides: TGCGCCAGCAGCCATGAGGGCCTCGAGCAGTACTTC.

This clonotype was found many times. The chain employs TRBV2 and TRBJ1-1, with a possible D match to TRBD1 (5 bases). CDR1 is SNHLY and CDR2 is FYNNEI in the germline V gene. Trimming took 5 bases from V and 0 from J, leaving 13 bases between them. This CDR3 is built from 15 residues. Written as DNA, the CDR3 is TGTGCCAGCAGTCCAAGCCGACAGATGAACACTGAAGCTTTCTTT. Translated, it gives CASSPSRQMNTEAFF.

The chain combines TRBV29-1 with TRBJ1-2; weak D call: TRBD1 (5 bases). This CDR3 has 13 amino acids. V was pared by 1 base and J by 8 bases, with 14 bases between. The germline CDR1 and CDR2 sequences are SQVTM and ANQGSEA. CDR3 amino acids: CSVEGRVGRGYTF. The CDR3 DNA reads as TGCAGCGTTGAAGGCAGGGTAGGGAGAGGCTACACCTTC.

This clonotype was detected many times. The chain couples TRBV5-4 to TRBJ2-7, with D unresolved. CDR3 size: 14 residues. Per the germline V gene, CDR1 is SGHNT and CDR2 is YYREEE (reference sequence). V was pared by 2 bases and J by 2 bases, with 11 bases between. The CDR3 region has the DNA TGTGCCAGCAGCTTAGATTTACCTCCCTACGAGCAGTACTTC. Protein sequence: CASSLDLPPYEQYF. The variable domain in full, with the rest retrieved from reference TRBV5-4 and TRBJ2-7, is ETGVTQSPTHLIKTRGQQVTLRCSSQSGHNTVSWYQQALGQGPQFIFQYYREEENGRGNFPPRFSGLQFPNYSSELNVNALELDDSALYLCASSLDLPPYEQYFGPGTRLTVT.

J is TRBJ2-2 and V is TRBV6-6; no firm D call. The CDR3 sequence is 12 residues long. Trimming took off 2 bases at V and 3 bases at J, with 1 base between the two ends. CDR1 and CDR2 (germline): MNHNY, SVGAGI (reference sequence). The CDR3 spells CASSYDTGELFF. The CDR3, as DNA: TGTGCCAGCAGTTACGACACCGGGGAGCTGTTTTTT.